This T cell receptor beta chain was recorded in a study of early T cells in non-severe SARS-CoV-2 infection. The overall study: Sequencing targeted bulk RNA from unsorted whole blood, leaving chains unpaired.

CDR3 length: 17 amino acids. The V gene's germline CDR1 is MNHNY and CDR2 SVGAGI (reference sequence). V shed 4 bases and J 2 bases; nucleotides not matched to a gene: 12. This clonotype was seen more than once but under ten times. What it recognizes is unknown. Study-level results: VDJdb matching, biased toward anti-spike CD8 responses, missed private and CD4 specificities.

Individual cDNA molecules were tagged with unique molecular identifiers, the study reported. TCRdb processed the 5' RACE reads anew with MiXCR; each CDR3 protein has one entry. The profile shows over 50,000 distinct CDR3 sequences, about 9.9% of them singletons. The sample taken for sequencing was whole blood. J is TRBJ1-1 and V is TRBV6-6; TRBD1 agrees at 8 bases. The TCR comes from an adult who was a healthcare worker with PCR-confirmed SARS-CoV-2 infection or an uninfected control (not recorded which). The CDR3 DNA is TGTGCCAGCAGTTCCTACTCTAGGACAGGGAAAAACACTGAAGCTTTCTTT. Encoded protein: CASSSYSRTGKNTEAFF.